A selection of T cell receptor beta chains follows, all from one sample in a study of Ad26.COV2.S vaccination and SARS-CoV-2 variants. Sequencing used immunoSEQ multiplex PCR; TCRdb keeps in-frame clones, though not all of them. The sample shows 350,000 to 500,000 clones, around 90% of them seen only once. The source was peripheral blood, collected in a trial of Ad26.COV2.S vaccine versus placebo. Every receptor here comes from a person aged 18-60 years who received the Ad26.COV2.S COVID-19 vaccine or a placebo. The CDR3 runs from the conserved cysteine through the conserved F or W.

V	J	CDR3
TRBV11-3	TRBJ2-1	CASSLFGTSGSGEQFF
TRBV24-1	TRBJ2-5	CATRHGGGETQYF
TRBV5-4	TRBJ2-3	CASSYRGNTDTQYF
TRBV2	TRBJ2-7	CASSVQRDGDEQYF
TRBV2	TRBJ2-5	CASSEGNKIRETQYF
TRBV28	TRBJ2-5	CASSSRGLAGKETQYF
TRBV6-2/TRBV6-3	TRBJ2-1	CASRPRASGSRENDEQFF
TRBV6-2/TRBV6-3	TRBJ2-3	CASSPEAGLAGTDTQYF
TRBV19	TRBJ1-6	CASSDDRGLVAVHF
TRBV19	TRBJ2-7	CASRRDRSSYEQYF
TRBV10-1	TRBJ2-7	CASSELRGREQYF
TRBV24-1	TRBJ1-1	CATSDTRPGQTEAFF
TRBV27	TRBJ1-5	CASSPWARRNQPQHF
TRBV7-3	TRBJ2-7	CASSWTTGGSYEQYF
TRBV7-3	TRBJ2-1	CASSSNQGANEQFF
TRBV19	TRBJ2-2	CASSRLSGSSTGELFF
TRBV5-1	TRBJ2-7	CASRKSEGGEQYF
TRBV28	TRBJ1-2	CASSPQGGYGYTF
TRBV20-1	TRBJ2-5	CSASVGGLETQYF
TRBV13	TRBJ2-5	CASSSTVTQETQYF
TRBV14	TRBJ2-5	CASSHSQETQYF
TRBV4-2	TRBJ2-7	CASSIESPSYEQYF
TRBV7-2	TRBJ2-3	CASSLEIGGSSTDTQYF
TRBV5-6	TRBJ2-5	CASSFPGTEETQYF
TRBV18	TRBJ1-3	CASSPRDIKTGNTIYF
TRBV6-5	TRBJ1-2	CAVPGGGAGYGYTF
TRBV27	TRBJ2-2	CASSLRPQREGNTGELFF
TRBV7-6	TRBJ2-7	CASSLVRDATYEQYF
TRBV23-1	TRBJ2-3	CASSQIGGNTDTQYF
TRBV6-4	TRBJ2-1	CASSVLAGVSNEQFF
TRBV7-2	TRBJ2-1	CASSLASGRSYNEQFF
TRBV27	TRBJ1-2	CASSAFRGYGYTF
TRBV12-3/TRBV12-4	TRBJ1-5	CASSTLRNQPQHF
TRBV9	TRBJ1-1	CASSRWKDTEAFF
TRBV7-8	TRBJ2-1	CASSPPSGYNEQFF
TRBV30	TRBJ2-7	CAWSPFRRPAGKGYEQYF
TRBV10-3	TRBJ2-1	CAISESGGPLSYNEQFF
TRBV28	TRBJ2-7	CASSYGGGGARREQYF
TRBV5-5	TRBJ2-7	CASRLDSYSDREQYF
TRBV28	TRBJ2-6	CASTGQGVSGANVLTF
TRBV7-9	TRBJ2-5	CASSQTTMSGSGAQYF
TRBV30	TRBJ2-7	CAWRDRSYEQYF
TRBV20-1	TRBJ2-1	CSAGGLAGDNEQFF
TRBV6-2/TRBV6-3	TRBJ1-5	CASSRDNGNQPQHF
TRBV9	TRBJ2-5	CASSPRGEGETQYF
TRBV9	TRBJ2-1	CASSPGIEQFF
TRBV28	TRBJ2-7	CASSLGVGQGWSYEQYF
TRBV19	TRBJ2-1	CASSTGLAGEANEQFF
TRBV2	TRBJ1-2	CASEGQGFIYGYTF
TRBV27	TRBJ2-7	CASSLSMETVLYEQYF
TRBV7-3	TRBJ1-6	CASSLRGGNSPLHF
TRBV28	TRBJ1-6	CASSPSGTGYSPLHF
TRBV7-3	TRBJ1-2	CASSLRDGYGYTF